A selection of T cell receptor beta chains follows, all from one sample in a study of T cells in Graves' hyperthyroidism and ophthalmopathy. In TCRdb, the multiplex PCR reads were re-called with MiXCR into one record per CDR3 protein. The sample carries 200,000 to 250,000 distinct CDR3 sequences, around 20% recorded once. Sequenced sample: blood. Receptors were obtained from a man aged 35-49 years with Graves' hyperthyroidism. Each CDR3 is given with its conserved first and last residue. Each record gives: D gene, V gene, clone size, J gene, CDR3 protein, CDR3 DNA. D genes are given only for firm matches. A row's size may be missing; if present it is once, few, many or a size class.

-,TRBV2,many,TRBJ2-1,CASSTGKAYNEQFF,TGTGCCAGCAGCACCGGGAAGGCCTACAATGAGCAGTTCTTC
TRBD1,TRBV27,-,TRBJ2-7,CASFSFTGAEQYF,TGTGCCAGCTTTTCCTTCACAGGGGCTGAGCAGTACTTC
-,TRBV12-3/TRBV12-4,few,TRBJ1-5,CASSYTFSQPQHF,TGTGCCAGCAGTTATACTTTTAGTCAGCCCCAGCATTTT
-,TRBV19,many,TRBJ2-7,CASSRAGWPSYEQYF,TGTGCCAGTAGTCGGGCAGGGTGGCCCTCCTACGAGCAGTACTTC
TRBD1,TRBV10-3,many,TRBJ1-1,CAISTTLGQGYTEAFF,TGTGCCATCAGTACGACTCTTGGACAGGGGTATACTGAAGCTTTCTTT
-,TRBV7-2,many,TRBJ2-1,CASSLVGSAGYNEQFF,TGTGCCAGCAGCTTAGTGGGTAGCGCAGGGTACAATGAGCAGTTCTTC
-,TRBV28,-,TRBJ2-5,CASSLTNSQETQCF,TGTGCCAGCAGTTTGACAAACAGCCAAGAGACCCAGTGCTTC
-,TRBV27,many,TRBJ2-3,CASREAGISTDTQYF,TGTGCCAGCAGGGAGGCGGGGATTAGCACAGATACGCAGTATTTT
-,TRBV19,-,TRBJ2-1,CASSNGGQRQKNNEQFF,TGTGCCAGTAGTAACGGAGGGCAGCGACAGAAGAACAATGAGCAGTTCTTC
-,TRBV5-1,many,TRBJ2-1,CASSLDTHNEQFF,TGCGCCAGCAGCTTAGACACCCACAATGAGCAGTTCTTC
TRBD2,TRBV7-2,once,TRBJ2-1,CASSGTSGVSYNEQFF,TGTGCCAGCAGTGGGACTAGCGGGGTATCCTACAATGAGCAGTTCTTC
TRBD1,TRBV6-1,many,TRBJ1-1,CASTRGDLNTEAFF,TGTGCCAGCACCAGGGGGGATCTGAACACTGAAGCTTTCTTT
-,TRBV7-9,many,TRBJ1-1,CASSGQPNTEAFF,TGTGCCAGCAGTGGACAGCCGAACACTGAAGCTTTCTTT
TRBD2,TRBV2,-,TRBJ2-3,CASSGSSGTPTDTQYF,TGTGCCAGCAGTGGGTCTAGCGGGACCCCCACAGATACGCAGTATTTT
-,TRBV20-1,many,TRBJ2-3,CSARGADDTSTDTQYF,TGCAGTGCTAGAGGGGCGGACGATACTAGCACAGATACGCAGTATTTT
TRBD1,TRBV7-2,many,TRBJ2-3,CASTLGTGRFGDTQYF,TGTGCCAGCACCCTAGGGACAGGTCGATTCGGAGATACGCAGTATTTT
-,TRBV27,-,TRBJ2-1,CASSSSDSSYNEQFF,TGTGCCAGCAGTTCCTCCGACAGCTCCTACAATGAGCAGTTCTTC
TRBD1,TRBV7-3,-,TRBJ2-2,CASSARTGVGTGELFF,TGTGCCAGCAGCGCCCGGACAGGGGTTGGGACCGGGGAGCTGTTTTTT
TRBD1,TRBV7-2,once,TRBJ2-1,CASSQDRVTDEQFF,TGTGCCAGCAGCCAGGACAGGGTTACCGATGAGCAGTTCTTC
-,TRBV7-9,-,TRBJ1-1,CASSPSGLEMNTEAFF,TGTGCCAGCAGCCCGTCGGGGTTGGAGATGAACACTGAAGCTTTCTTT
-,TRBV11-1,-,TRBJ2-5,CASSTNRKETQYF,TGTGCCAGCAGCACCAATCGTAAAGAGACCCAGTACTTC
-,TRBV20-1,many,TRBJ2-5,CSARDFRQEPLYF,TGCAGTGCTAGAGATTTTCGGCAGGAGCCATTGTACTTC
TRBD1,TRBV3-1,many,TRBJ2-7,CASSHPGQGYEQYF,TGTGCCAGCAGCCACCCGGGACAGGGGTACGAGCAGTACTTC
-,TRBV5-8,-,TRBJ1-1,CASSTARYAEASEAFF,TGTGCCAGCAGCACGGCCCGATACGCCGAGGCGTCTGAAGCTTTCTTT
TRBD2,TRBV25-1,-,TRBJ2-3,CASSGGSEDTQYF,TGTGCCAGCAGCGGGGGGAGTGAAGATACGCAGTATTTT
-,TRBV6-1,few,TRBJ1-5,CASRPQISNQPQHF,TGTGCCAGCAGACCACAGATTAGCAATCAGCCCCAGCATTTT
-,TRBV19,-,TRBJ2-6,CASTISGANVLTF,TGTGCCAGCACTATCTCTGGGGCCAACGTCCTGACTTTC
TRBD1,TRBV9,many,TRBJ1-1,CASSRQGRGTEAFF,TGTGCCAGCAGCAGACAGGGAAGGGGGACTGAAGCTTTCTTT
-,TRBV12-3/TRBV12-4,many,TRBJ2-3,CASRIRGVTDTQYF,TGTGCCAGCAGGATACGCGGGGTCACAGATACGCAGTATTTT
-,TRBV19,-,TRBJ2-4,CASSIQGSNIQYF,TGTGCCAGTAGTATCCAGGGATCAAACATTCAGTACTTC
TRBD1,TRBV7-2,many,TRBJ2-7,CASSLGTGGPYEQYF,TGTGCCAGCAGCTTAGGGACAGGGGGCCCATACGAGCAGTACTTC
TRBD2,TRBV20-1,-,TRBJ2-3,CSARELTSGTDTQYF,TGCAGTGCTAGAGAATTAACTAGCGGCACAGATACGCAGTATTTT
TRBD2,TRBV28,many,TRBJ2-7,CASSLGGGTGLAGTYEQYF,TGTGCCAGCAGTTTAGGGGGTGGTACCGGACTAGCGGGAACCTACGAGCAGTACTTC
-,TRBV3-1,-,TRBJ2-1,CASSQLNSREQFF,TGTGCCAGCAGCCAATTAAACAGCAGGGAGCAGTTCTTC
-,TRBV19,-,TRBJ1-2,CASSVMDGHYGYTF,TGTGCCAGTAGTGTAATGGACGGGCACTATGGCTACACCTTC
TRBD1,TRBV14,many,TRBJ1-2,CASSQADRAYGYTF,TGTGCCAGCAGCCAAGCTGACAGGGCGTATGGCTACACCTTC
TRBD1,TRBV28,-,TRBJ2-7,CASRQGTVAYEQYF,TGTGCCAGCAGGCAGGGGACAGTCGCCTACGAGCAGTACTTC
-,TRBV5-1,-,TRBJ2-2,CASSSDRIGTGELFF,TGCGCCAGCAGCTCTGACCGGATTGGGACCGGGGAGCTGTTTTTT
TRBD1,TRBV28,-,TRBJ2-2,CATTLLGTGNTGELFF,TGTGCCACCACACTTCTAGGGACAGGGAACACCGGGGAGCTGTTTTTT
TRBD2,TRBV12-3/TRBV12-4,-,TRBJ2-1,CASTPAGGGEQFF,TGTGCCAGCACCCCCGCGGGGGGCGGGGAGCAGTTCTTC
-,TRBV12-3/TRBV12-4,many,TRBJ1-5,CASSLETGQSNQPQHF,TGTGCCAGCAGTTTGGAAACCGGACAGAGCAATCAGCCCCAGCATTTT
-,TRBV19,few,TRBJ1-2,CASSIWRGGNNYGYTF,TGTGCCAGTAGTATATGGCGAGGCGGGAATAACTATGGCTACACCTTC
-,TRBV5-1,many,TRBJ1-1,CASSPGGMGQAFF,TGCGCCAGCAGCCCTGGCGGGATGGGGCAAGCTTTCTTT
TRBD1,TRBV7-9,many,TRBJ2-2,CASFTPGTANTGELFF,TGTGCCAGTTTCACACCCGGGACAGCCAACACCGGGGAGCTGTTTTTT
-,TRBV30,many,TRBJ2-2,CAWSDTGELFF,TGTGCCTGGAGCGATACCGGGGAGCTGTTTTTT
-,TRBV7-2,-,TRBJ1-5,CASSTPGNLVDQPQHF,TGTGCCAGCAGCACCCCCGGGAACCTAGTCGATCAGCCCCAGCATTTT
-,TRBV2,many,TRBJ2-1,CASTQRQNYNEQFF,TGTGCCAGCACCCAGAGGCAGAACTACAATGAGCAGTTCTTC
-,TRBV4-3,-,TRBJ1-3,CASSQDDRTSGNTIYF,TGCGCCAGCAGCCAAGATGACAGGACCTCTGGAAACACCATATATTTT
-,TRBV19,-,TRBJ1-1,CASNQYTEAFF,TGTGCCAGTAATCAGTACACTGAAGCTTTCTTT
TRBD1,TRBV2,-,TRBJ1-4,CASRDYRGDRDEKLFF,TGTGCCAGCAGAGATTACAGGGGTGATAGGGATGAAAAACTGTTTTTT
-,TRBV29-1,many,TRBJ2-7,CSAGADYLEQYF,TGCAGCGCCGGAGCGGACTACCTCGAGCAGTACTTC
-,TRBV2,once,TRBJ1-2,CASSELNGYTF,TGTGCCAGCAGTGAACTGAATGGCTACACCTTC
-,TRBV4-3,few,TRBJ2-2,CASSQEAGGITGELFF,TGCGCCAGCAGCCAAGAAGCAGGGGGGATCACCGGGGAGCTGTTTTTT
-,TRBV18,many,TRBJ2-5,CASSPSTEKYF,TGTGCCAGCTCACCAAGCACAGAAAAGTACTTC